The 21 T cell receptor beta chains below come from one sample, sequenced in a study of sequential checkpoint blockade in melanoma. Specified treatment: randomized to nivolumab then ipilimumab (arm A) or the reverse (arm B). The repertoire was sequenced with immunoSEQ multiplex PCR; TCRdb's copy has only in-frame clones and lacks some. The table includes 3,900 or so clones, roughly 63% detected once. The specimen was CD8+ T cells sorted from blood (inferred from file names), collected from a patient given nivolumab and ipilimumab in sequence. These receptors all come from a human donor with melanoma.

The rearrangement joins TRBV13 to TRBJ2-7, with D perhaps matching TRBD2 (5 bases). Per germline, CDR1 PRHDT and CDR2 FYEKMQ (reference sequence). The CDR3 covers 17 residues. V lost 5 bases, J lost 4 bases, and 24 bases lay in between. The CDR3 region has the DNA TGTGCCAGCAGCACAACCCGAACCGTCCTACGCGGGTACGAGCAGTACTTC. Translated, it gives CASSTTRTVLRGYEQYF.

This chain links TRBV29-1 with TRBJ2-7; tentatively, D is TRBD1 (5 bases). Germline V gene sequence: CDR1 SQVTM, CDR2 ANQGSEA. The CDR3 length is 15 residues. Trimming pared 0 bases from V and 6 bases from J, leaving 18 bases between. This CDR3 is CSVEDLGAVPREQYF. The CDR3 coding sequence is TGCAGCGTTGAAGATCTAGGGGCAGTCCCCCGCGAGCAGTACTTC.

This clone was counted between two and nine times. The V call is TRBV10-2, the J call TRBJ2-7; a possible D gene is TRBD2 (5 bases). V lost 2 bases and J 3 bases, leaving 14 bases between the germline ends. Per the germline V gene, CDR1 is WSHSY and CDR2 is SAAADI. CDR3 length: 15 residues. This CDR3 reads CASSELGGLHYEQYF. CDR3 sequence (DNA): TGCGCCAGCAGTGAGCTGGGCGGGTTGCACTACGAGCAGTACTTC.

The J gene is TRBJ2-5, the V gene TRBV19; TRBD2 matches 8 bases. Germline V lookup: CDR1 LNHDA, CDR2 SQIVND (reference sequence). The CDR3 loop spans 16 amino acids. V lost 2 bases to trimming and J lost 9 bases; unmatched junction nucleotides: 14. CDR3 amino acids: CASSILAGLPKEAQYF. The DNA of the CDR3 is TGTGCCAGTAGTATACTAGCGGGCCTGCCCAAGGAGGCCCAGTACTTC.

V gene TRBV29-1 combines with J gene TRBJ2-7, with 7 positions matching TRBD2. CDR1 SQVTM and CDR2 ANQGSEA come from the germline V gene. This CDR3 spans 18 amino acids. Trimming cost V 4 bases and J 4 bases; bases outside gene matches: 22. DNA of the CDR3: TGCAGCGTTGTCCTCTTTGGGTCCAGAGACGCGCGGGGGTACGAGCAGTACTTC. Amino acid sequence: CSVVLFGSRDARGYEQYF.

The chain joins TRBV2 to TRBJ2-2, with 11 bases aligning to TRBD2. V lost 7 bases and J lost 2; bases outside the gene matches: 15. Germline assignment: CDR1 SNHLY and CDR2 FYNNEI. The CDR3 runs 19 residues. DNA for the CDR3: TGTGCCAGCACCCACCGGACTTTAGGGACTAGCGGAAACACCGGGGAGCTGTTTTTT. The encoded protein is CASTHRTLGTSGNTGELFF.

This rearrangement joins TRBV10-3 to TRBJ1-2, with unresolved D. CDR3 length: 15 amino acids. V lost 8 bases and J 0 bases, leaving 16 bases between the germline ends. Per the germline V gene, CDR1 is ENHRY and CDR2 is SYGVKD. CDR3 DNA sequence: TGTGCCATCGGAGACCGAGGGCCTCCTAACTATGGCTACACCTTC. Its translation is CAIGDRGPPNYGYTF.

This clone showed up just a few times. This rearrangement joins TRBV10-3 to TRBJ1-1, with D possibly matching TRBD1 (6 bases). V was shortened by 3 bases and J by 3 bases, with 11 bases between the two germline ends. This CDR3 is 14 amino acids long. Looked up from germline, CDR1 is ENHRY and CDR2 is SYGVKD. For the CDR3, the DNA is TGTGCCATCAGTGATCAGGGGTCGGACACTGAAGCTTTCTTT. Its protein is CAISDQGSDTEAFF.

The sample holds many counts of this clone. The genes are TRBV11-2 and TRBJ2-7; D gene unclear. V was pared by 1 base and J by 3 bases, with 7 bases between. CDR1 and CDR2 (germline): SGHAT, FQNNGV. The CDR3 has 13 residues. Written as DNA, the CDR3 is TGTGCCAGCAGCTTAGTGGCCCGCTACGAGCAGTACTTC. This codes for CASSLVARYEQYF.

V is TRBV2 and J is TRBJ2-7, with 7 bases aligning to TRBD1. After removal of 8 bases from V and 4 bases from J, the junction contained 2 bases not matched to a gene. CDR1 and CDR2 (germline): SNHLY, FYNNEI. The CDR3 is 11 amino acids. CDR3 sequence: CASGTEYEQYF. DNA of the CDR3: TGTGCCAGCGGGACAGAATACGAGCAGTACTTC.

This sequence joins TRBV4-3 and TRBJ2-7; D call uncertain. The V end was cut by 1 base, the J end by 4 bases, with 8 bases between. The CDR3 totals 13 residues. Germline V gene lookup returns CDR1 LGHNA and CDR2 YSLEER. Here the CDR3 reads CASSQGGRYEQYF. The CDR3 DNA sequence: TGCGCCAGCAGCCAAGGCGGTCGTTACGAGCAGTACTTC.

The gene calls are TRBV9 and TRBJ2-7; D is uncertain. This CDR3 has 14 amino acids. Trimming left V 0 bases short and J 7 bases short, with 14 bases between. Germline loops: CDR1 SGDLS, CDR2 YYNGEE. CDR3 sequence: CASSVAGLLEEQYF. In DNA, the CDR3 is TGTGCCAGCAGCGTAGCTGGGCTCCTCGAAGAGCAGTACTTC.

Regarding this clone: Distinct nucleotide sequences in the sample also encode this CDR3. V usage is TRBV19 and J usage is TRBJ1-1; 7 bases match TRBD1. The V segment lost 4 bases and the J segment 1 base; nucleotides outside the gene matches: 6. CDR1 and CDR2 from the germline V gene are LNHDA and SQIVND (reference sequence). The CDR3 runs 15 residues. The CDR3 DNA reads TGTGCCAGTAGTACCCCGGGACAGAAGAACACTGAAGCTTTCTTT. It encodes CASSTPGQKNTEAFF.

The V call is TRBV27, the J call TRBJ1-2, with D unresolved. The CDR3 has 17 residues. V was shortened by 7 bases and J by 2 bases, with 23 bases between the two germline ends. CDR1 and CDR2 from the germline V gene are MNHEY and SMNVEV (reference sequence). CDR3: CASTLRAGLALNYGYTF. CDR3 bases: TGTGCCAGCACCCTTCGTGCGGGTTTAGCCCTAAACTATGGCTACACCTTC.

The chain joins TRBV7-2 to TRBJ2-7, with D uncertain. With 4 bases removed from V and 2 bases from J, the gap between germline ends came to 12 bases. Germline-derived CDR1 and CDR2 are SGHTA and FQGNSA. The CDR3 runs 14 residues. The CDR3 region is CASSSIRFPYEQYF. The CDR3 DNA reads as TGTGCCAGCAGCTCCATCAGGTTTCCCTACGAGCAGTACTTC.

This clone turned up a few times. The chain combines TRBV11-3 with TRBJ2-5, with TRBD2 matching over 7 bases. The CDR3 has 17 residues. Germline values: CDR1 SGHNT, CDR2 YENEEA. Trimming at V came to 0 bases and at J to 5 bases, leaving 12 bases not matched to a gene. Here the CDR3 DNA reads TGTGCCAGCAGCTTAGATTCTTGGGGCGGGAGCGTCGAGACCCAGTACTTC. Amino acids: CASSLDSWGGSVETQYF.

This clone qualifies as large. The rearrangement joins TRBV7-2 to TRBJ2-7; D may be TRBD1 (6 bases). V was clipped by 1 base and J by 0 bases, with 7 bases between them. The CDR3 is 14 residues long. CDR1 is SGHTA, CDR2 FQGNSA, per germline. CDR3 sequence: CASSLVRGSYEQYF. As DNA, the CDR3 is TGTGCCAGCAGCTTAGTCAGGGGCTCCTACGAGCAGTACTTC.

This chain links TRBV10-3 with TRBJ2-2, with D maybe TRBD2 (5 bases). V lost 8 bases and J lost 10, with 26 bases in between. Germline CDR1 and CDR2: ENHRY and SYGVKD. This CDR3 contains 16 residues. The CDR3 nucleotides are TGTGCCATCGGAGGACCCCCCCGGAAGGAACCGGCGGAGCTGTTTTTT. It yields the protein CAIGGPPRKEPAELFF.

Only a few counts were recorded for this clone. The V call is TRBV6-1, the J call TRBJ2-7; 7 positions agree with TRBD1. The CDR3 runs 15 residues. Trimming took 0 bases from V and 3 from J; bases not matched to a gene: 5. The V gene's germline CDR1 is MNHNS and CDR2 SASEGT. The CDR3 protein is CASSEAGDRDYEQYF. The CDR3 DNA sequence: TGTGCCAGCAGTGAAGCGGGCGACAGGGACTACGAGCAGTACTTC.

The chain recombines TRBV15 with TRBJ1-5, with D maybe TRBD1 (5 bases). Trimming stripped 0 bases from V and 6 bases from J, with 6 bases between. The V gene's germline CDR1 is LNHNV and CDR2 YYDKDF (reference sequence). The CDR3 runs to 13 residues. The CDR3 nucleotides read TGTGCCACCAGCAGAGATGGGGCTCAGCCCCAGCATTTT. The encoded protein is CATSRDGAQPQHF.

Here the CDR3 reads CASSIDRGSNQPQHF. The CDR3 DNA follows: TGTGCCAGTAGTATTGACAGGGGAAGCAATCAGCCCCAGCATTTT. This chain links TRBV19 with TRBJ1-5, with 8 bases matching TRBD1. Unmatched junction bases numbered 2, after V lost 3 bases and J lost 1 base. The CDR3 has 15 residues. Germline-derived CDR1 and CDR2 are LNHDA and SQIVND (reference sequence).